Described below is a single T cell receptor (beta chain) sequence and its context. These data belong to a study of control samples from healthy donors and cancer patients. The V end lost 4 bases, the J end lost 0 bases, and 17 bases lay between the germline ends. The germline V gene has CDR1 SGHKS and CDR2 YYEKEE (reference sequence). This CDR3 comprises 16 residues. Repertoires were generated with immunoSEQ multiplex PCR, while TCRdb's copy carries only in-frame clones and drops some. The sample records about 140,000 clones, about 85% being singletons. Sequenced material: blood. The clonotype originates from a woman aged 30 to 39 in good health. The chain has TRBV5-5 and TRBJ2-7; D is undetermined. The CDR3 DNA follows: TGTGCCAGCAGCCCGTGGATCGACGCTTACTCCTACGAGCAGTACTTC. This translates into CASSPWIDAYSYEQYF.